The 22 T cell receptor beta chains listed next were all sequenced from one sample in a study of vaccination and CD4 T cells after COVID-19. Treatment in this sample: approximately 9-day PBMC culture with coronavirus spike peptide pools or control peptides (ViraFEST assay). Sequence data for DNA of cultured CD4+ T cells were generated by the Oncomine TCR Beta short-read assay. Each CDR3 protein gets one entry after TCRdb re-called the PCR reads with MiXCR. The profile covers 15,000 to 20,000 distinct CDR3 sequences, with less than 70% appearing a single time and 9.5% to 12% taken by the ten largest. Their antigen targets remain unknown. The source material was CD4+ T cells from blood, cultured in vitro. The receptors were sampled from a human donor who had recovered from COVID-19.

The chain combines TRBV7-2 with TRBJ1-5, with no clear D. Germline CDR1 and CDR2: SGHTA and FQGNSA. Deletions cut 2 bases from V and 9 bases from J, with 14 bases between. The CDR3 sequence is 14 residues long. CDR3 loop: CASSLNRRFRPQHF. CDR3 in DNA: TGTGCCAGCAGCTTAAATCGGCGGTTTAGGCCCCAGCATTTT.

This clonotype has just a few counts. The V call is TRBV7-2, the J call TRBJ1-2; 11 bases agree with TRBD1. CDR3 length: 14 amino acids. V lost 5 bases, J lost 2 bases, and 1 base stayed unmatched. Germline CDR1 SGHTA, CDR2 FQGNSA. CDR3 sequence: CASSRTGGNYGYTF. The CDR3 nucleotides read TGTGCCAGCAGCCGGACAGGGGGCAACTATGGCTACACCTTC.

The chain employs TRBV30 and TRBJ2-1; D remains ambiguous. CDR1 is GTSNPN and CDR2 is SVGIG in the germline V gene (reference sequence). V was clipped by 2 bases and J by 8 bases, with 10 bases between them. The CDR3 length is 12 residues. CDR3 DNA sequence: TGTGCCTGGAGTCCCAACCACTATGAGCAGTTCTTC. It yields the protein CAWSPNHYEQFF.

This clonotype was detected once. J is TRBJ1-4 and V is TRBV3-1, with TRBD1 as a possible D gene (5 bases). The CDR3 totals 13 residues. The germline CDR1 and CDR2 sequences are LGHDT and YNNKEL (reference sequence). Trimming cost V 5 bases and J 6 bases, with 10 bases left between them. The CDR3 sequence is CASSLGVDEKLFF. For the CDR3, the DNA is TGTGCCAGCAGCTTAGGGGTGGATGAAAAACTGTTTTTT.

This clonotype was picked up a small number of times. This chain connects TRBV5-1 to TRBJ2-5; 8 bases agree with TRBD2. CDR3 size: 15 residues. Germline CDR1 is SGHRS and CDR2 is YFSETQ. The J segment lost 5 bases and the V segment lost 2 bases, leaving 8 bases of the junction unmatched. CDR3 in amino acids: CASSFAPGLAETQYF. The DNA of the CDR3 is TGCGCCAGCAGCTTTGCCCCCGGACTAGCTGAGACCCAGTACTTC.

In its sample, this clonotype was seen once. This rearrangement joins TRBV12-3 or TRBV12-4 to TRBJ2-1; D perhaps matches TRBD2 (5 bases). This CDR3 is 14 amino acids long. The V end lost 3 bases, the J end lost 6 bases, and 12 bases lay between the germline ends. This CDR3 reads CASSLSSGFNEQFF. The DNA of the CDR3 is TGTGCCAGCAGTTTGTCAAGCGGATTCAATGAGCAGTTCTTC.

The chain employs TRBV7-8 and TRBJ2-7, with no clear D. The CDR3 contains 16 residues. V lost 0 bases and J lost 2, with 14 bases in between. From germline, CDR1 is SGHVS and CDR2 FQNEAQ. CDR3 coding DNA: TGTGCCAGCAGCTTAGCGTGGGGAAGTCGGACCTACGAGCAGTACTTC. Its translation is CASSLAWGSRTYEQYF. Together with reference TRBV7-8 and TRBJ2-7, the CDR3 gives the full variable domain: GAGVSQSPRYKVAKRGQDVALRCDPISGHVSLFWYQQALGQGPEFLTYFQNEAQLDKSGLPSDRFFAERPEGSVSTLKIQRTQQEDSAVYLCASSLAWGSRTYEQYFGPGTRLTVT.

The chain employs TRBV20-1 and TRBJ2-1; TRBD2 matches 12 bases. This CDR3 is 14 amino acids long. V shed 6 bases and J 8 bases; nucleotides not matched to a gene: 8. The germline gives CDR1 DFQATT, CDR2 SNEGSKA (reference sequence). As DNA, the CDR3 is TGCAGTGCATATCTAGCGGGAGGGCGGTATGAGCAGTTCTTC. It translates to CSAYLAGGRYEQFF.

The chain joins TRBV5-4 to TRBJ2-1; possible D gene TRBD2, 5 bases. Trimming shortened V by 5 bases and J by 0 bases, and 12 bases separated the two germline ends. Germline CDR1 and CDR2: SGHNT and YYREEE (reference sequence). This CDR3 spans 15 amino acids. CDR3 sequence: CASSFSGGSYNEQFF. The CDR3 DNA reads as TGTGCCAGCAGTTTCAGCGGTGGCTCCTACAATGAGCAGTTCTTC.

This clonotype was recorded a few times. This CDR3 reads CASLPGRAGNQPQHF. The CDR3 region has the DNA TGTGCCAGCCTTCCGGGCAGGGCGGGCAATCAGCCCCAGCATTTT. This chain connects TRBV6-1 to TRBJ1-5, with a tentative D call TRBD1 (5 bases). Trimming removed 8 bases from V and 2 bases from J, with 16 bases in between. The CDR3 sequence is 15 residues long. Germline V CDR1 and CDR2: MNHNS, SASEGT.

V gene TRBV30 combines with J gene TRBJ1-2; D remains unclear. Per germline, CDR1 GTSNPN and CDR2 SVGIG (reference sequence). CDR3 length equals 11 residues. With 2 bases removed from V and 4 bases from J, the gap between germline ends came to 5 bases. CDR3 DNA: TGTGCCTGGAGTACCGGCTATGGCTACACCTTC. Its protein product is CAWSTGYGYTF.

CDR3 in amino acids: CASSSEETQYF. The CDR3 bases are TGTGCCAGCAGTTCAGAAGAGACCCAGTACTTC. This chain connects TRBV12-3 or TRBV12-4 to TRBJ2-5; D remains ambiguous. The CDR3 is made up of 11 amino acids. The germline V and J ends were trimmed by 4 bases and 3 bases, with 3 bases remaining between them.

V usage is TRBV18 and J usage is TRBJ2-7; no definite D call. The CDR3 sequence is 17 residues long. CDR1 is KGHSH, CDR2 LQKENI, per germline. With 3 bases removed from V and 5 bases from J, the gap between germline ends came to 23 bases. CDR3 residues: CASSPARRGGGPHEQYF. The DNA for the CDR3 is TGTGCCAGCTCACCTGCGCGGCGAGGTGGCGGCCCCCACGAGCAGTACTTC.

This clonotype was seen a handful of times. The rearrangement uses TRBV2 and TRBJ1-6; weak D call: TRBD1 (6 bases). CDR3 length: 15 amino acids. V lost 5 bases, J lost 3 bases, and 11 bases lay in between. Germline V CDR1 and CDR2: SNHLY, FYNNEI. In DNA form, the CDR3 reads TGTGCCAGCAGTATAGACAGGAGCTATAATTCACCCCTCCACTTT. Encoded protein: CASSIDRSYNSPLHF.

J is TRBJ2-7 and V is TRBV5-1; 9 nucleotides match TRBD1. V was clipped by 4 bases and J by 3 bases; unmatched bases: 8. This CDR3 is 15 amino acids long. Germline V gene data show CDR1 as SGHRS and CDR2 as YFSETQ. CDR3 nucleotide sequence: TGCGCCAGCAGCGACGGACAGGGGTGGCGCTACGAGCAGTACTTC. Residues: CASSDGQGWRYEQYF.

This clonotype was recorded once. This rearrangement joins TRBV27 to TRBJ2-7, with D possibly called TRBD1 or TRBD2 (5 bases each). The ends were cut back, 9 bases at V and 8 bases at J, with 20 bases in the middle. From germline, CDR1 is MNHEY and CDR2 SMNVEV (reference sequence). This CDR3 is 13 amino acids long. The CDR3 region has the DNA TGTGCCAGTCTGGCAGGGAGAACGGCTCAGCAGTACTTC. It yields the protein CASLAGRTAQQYF.

A few counts support this clonotype. The gene calls are TRBV6-1 and TRBJ1-5, with TRBD1 as a possible D gene (5 bases). The V gene's germline CDR1 is MNHNS and CDR2 SASEGT. V was shortened by 6 bases and J by 2 bases, with 11 bases between the two germline ends. CDR3 length: 14 amino acids. The CDR3 coding sequence is TGTGCCAGCAGGCAGTGGGGGGGCAATCAGCCCCAGCATTTT. Residues: CASRQWGGNQPQHF.

The V call is TRBV27, the J call TRBJ2-1; 12 bases are shared with TRBD2. The J segment lost 3 bases and the V segment lost 3 bases, leaving 9 bases of the junction unmatched. There are 18 residues in the CDR3. Germline assignment: CDR1 MNHEY and CDR2 SMNVEV (reference sequence). The CDR3 is CASSFTYTSGRFYNEQFF. The CDR3 bases are TGTGCCAGCAGTTTTACCTATACTAGCGGGAGGTTCTACAATGAGCAGTTCTTC.

This clonotype appeared a few times. The chain uses TRBV5-8 and TRBJ2-1; unclear D gene. Trimming removed 3 bases from V and 0 bases from J, with 7 bases in between. The germline CDR1 and CDR2 sequences are SGHTS and YDEGEE. The CDR3 extends over 14 amino acids. The CDR3 region has the DNA TGTGCCAGCAGCTACAGCTACTCCTACAATGAGCAGTTCTTC. Translation: CASSYSYSYNEQFF.

The J gene is TRBJ2-5, the V gene TRBV24-1; perhaps TRBD1 as D (6 bases). V was trimmed by 4 bases and J by 1 base, leaving 12 bases between them. The CDR3 has 15 residues. Germline lookup yields CDR1 KGHDR and CDR2 SFDVKD. In DNA form, the CDR3 reads TGTGCCACCAGTGAAACCAGGGGTTCCCAAGAGACCCAGTACTTC. Translation: CATSETRGSQETQYF.

CDR3 protein: CAISEGQGASGLPQHF. The CDR3 DNA reads as TGTGCCATCAGTGAGGGACAGGGGGCCTCAGGTCTGCCCCAGCATTTT. V usage is TRBV10-3 and J usage is TRBJ1-5; 11 nucleotides line up with TRBD1. The CDR3 runs to 16 residues. Germline assignment: CDR1 ENHRY and CDR2 SYGVKD. V lost 2 bases and J lost 9; bases outside the gene matches: 9.

The J gene is TRBJ1-1, the V gene TRBV3-1; D might be TRBD1 (5 bases). Germline V gene data show CDR1 as LGHDT and CDR2 as YNNKEL (reference sequence). This CDR3 region has 11 residues. The ends were cut back, 5 bases at V and 7 bases at J, with 8 bases in the middle. The CDR3 sequence is CASSYGGEAFF. The CDR3 nucleotides read TGTGCCAGCAGCTACGGGGGTGAAGCTTTCTTT.